This T cell receptor beta chain was sequenced during a study of beta chain features in type 1 diabetes listed by TCRdb under 2018. For context, the study as a whole: Mean age, gender distribution, total cell number and subset yield did not differ between patients and healthy donors. A total of around 110,000,000 sorted cells were examined across all samples, and RNA yield correlated strongly with the number of cells per subset. The study compared the TCRB repertoires of sorted circulating CD4+ T cell subsets in recently diagnosed type 1 diabetes patients with those in matched healthy donors. Regulatory and stem cell-like memory subsets were isolated from only 8 patients and 8 healthy donors, whereas naive and central memory subsets came from all 28 donors.

All of the isolated RNA was reverse transcribed with the High Capacity cDNA Reverse Transcription Kit, so expressed TCRB transcripts were sequenced. Deep immunoSEQ sequencing was applied to naive, central memory and regulatory T cell samples, giving an average of about 3.57 million total reads per sample. Sorted cells were lysed in RLT buffer, and RNA was extracted using DNase-treated RNeasy Micro or Mini kits according to cell number. Each cell subset was processed separately to prevent cross-contamination, with patient and healthy donor samples processed together. The immunoSEQ multiplex PCR was used to amplify TCRB sequences from cDNA, yielding 87-bp fragments that span the CDR3 region. Sequencing of the amplicons was done on the Illumina HiSeq platform. On the study's bioinformatics: PCR bias was computationally corrected using synthetic template baselines, reads within Hamming distance 2 were collapsed, and singletons that could not be merged were discarded. By aligning reads against IMGT, V, D and J genes, CDR3 length, and insertions or deletions at six rearrangement sites were assigned. Clonotype counts were normalized to sorted cell number within each subset before computing true diversity and Gini coefficients with the tcR R package. Repertoire sharing was quantified using the overlap coefficient calculated on TCRB nucleotide sequences. Out-of-frame TCRB sequences from naive cells were analyzed as a proxy for the pre-selection repertoire. The table comes from immuneACCESS by way of TCRdb, which keeps in-frame sequences with V and J called. Part of the clones is missing from these tables; in studies checked, under half for an unresolved V gene and the rest for unknown reasons. V and J calls and clone size come straight from that table; D and trimming were deduced from the DNA. Present in this sample are under 950,000 clones, 15% to 20% of which were seen just once. Of the sample, about 0.02% is held by the ten largest clones.

In the case of this clone: Which antigen it targets is not known. No base qualities exist here, and no much larger clone lies one base off it.

Points the paper makes about the study in general: Because small numbers of individuals were included in the HLA sub-analyses, any influence of HLA type on TCRB rearrangement was left unresolved. At VDJ recombination sites, patients with type 1 diabetes made fewer insertions and deleted more nucleotides, a pattern implying thymic rearrangement abnormalities. A moderate but significant shortening of TCRB CDR3 length was observed in type 1 diabetes patients in all four CD4+ subsets. Shorter templates might have been favored by PCR, but patient and control samples were amplified and corrected together, so both groups would have been affected equally by any skew. Because cDNA rather than genomic DNA was sequenced, highly expressing activated cells could have been over-represented, although no difference in activation and CD3 levels was found between groups. Naive, central memory and regulatory TCRB repertoires appeared to be more alike among patients than among healthy donors.

Each donor gave one peripheral blood draw, averaging about 100 mL, which was collected into heparinised tubes. A BD FACSAria II was used to sort naive, central memory, regulatory and stem cell-like memory CD4+ T cells with a panel that included CD45RO, CCR7, CD25, CD127, CD95 and CD27. Purity was above 95% for every sorted population. PBMCs were isolated right away by Lymphoprep density gradient centrifugation and were stained directly, without culture. So that batch effects would be minimized, each experiment stained and sorted samples in pairs, pairing one healthy donor with one patient. The germline V gene sets CDR1 to SGHTA and CDR2 to FQGNSA. The V end loses 1 base and the J end loses 0 bases, and a stretch of 4 bases separates them. The CDR3 sequence holds 14 residues, the cysteine and phenylalanine included. Only the CDR3 DNA is retained, 42 bases long and in frame from the first base.

The chain is made from TRBV7-2 and TRBJ1-5, with the D gene too uncertain to name. The TCR originated in a woman between 18 and 30 years old in good health. Sequenced: naive CD4+ T cells from blood. The label giving this sample's cell subset or site can be read as: true naive CD4+ T cells. The CDR3 reads as follows: CASSLVVSNQPQHF. The base sequence is TGTGCCAGCAGCTTAGTAGTTAGCAATCAGCCCCAGCATTTT.